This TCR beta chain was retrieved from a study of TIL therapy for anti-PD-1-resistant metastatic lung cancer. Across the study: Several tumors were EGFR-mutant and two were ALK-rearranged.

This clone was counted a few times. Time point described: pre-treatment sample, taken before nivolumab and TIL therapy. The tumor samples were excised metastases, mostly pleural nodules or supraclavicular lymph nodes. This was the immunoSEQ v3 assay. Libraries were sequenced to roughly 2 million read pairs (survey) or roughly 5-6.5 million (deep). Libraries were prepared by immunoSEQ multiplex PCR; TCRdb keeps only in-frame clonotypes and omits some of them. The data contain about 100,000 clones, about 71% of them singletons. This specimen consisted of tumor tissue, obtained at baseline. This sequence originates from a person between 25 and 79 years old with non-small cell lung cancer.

CDR3 in DNA: TGTGCCAGCAGCCCGGTCGAGTCAAAATCACCCCTCCACTTT. Translation: CASSPVESKSPLHF. The J gene is TRBJ1-6, the V gene TRBV5-4; D not certain. The CDR3 has 14 residues. Germline CDR1 reads SGHNT; CDR2 reads YYREEE (reference sequence). V dropped 4 bases and J dropped 10 bases, with 15 bases sitting between them.